Listed here are 32 T cell receptor beta chains from one sample, sequenced in a study of cytomegalovirus exposure and HLA in healthy donors. It was with 60 Vbeta and 13 Jbeta primers that the PCR ran. TCRdb keeps only in-frame clones here, not all; method: immunoSEQ multiplex PCR. The table includes over 100,000 clones, roughly 65% detected once. Input material: PBMCs. All receptors derive from a middle-aged man in good health and CMV-seropositive.

This clone has just a few counts. Other DNA sequences in the sample encode the same CDR3. This rearrangement joins TRBV2 to TRBJ2-5; possibly TRBD1 for D (5 bases). Deletions cut 4 bases from V and 3 bases from J, with 9 bases between. CDR3 length: 13 residues. CDR1 is SNHLY and CDR2 is FYNNEI in the germline V gene. CDR3 residues: CASSVEGEETQYF. CDR3 DNA sequence: TGTGCCAGCAGTGTAGAAGGGGAAGAGACCCAGTACTTC.

This clone came up a few times. V gene TRBV7-9 combines with J gene TRBJ1-1, with TRBD1 matching over 8 bases. Germline assignment: CDR1 SEHNR and CDR2 FQNEAQ (reference sequence). The CDR3 length is 14 residues. The J segment lost 4 bases and the V segment lost 6 bases, leaving 7 bases of the junction unmatched. The CDR3 region is CASSFQGAGTEAFF. CDR3 DNA: TGTGCCAGCAGTTTCCAGGGGGCGGGCACTGAAGCTTTCTTT.

The CDR3 region has the DNA TGTGCCAGCAGCACACCGACTAGCGGGGGGGCCGGTAAAGAGACCCAGTACTTC. Translating it yields CASSTPTSGGAGKETQYF. The chain uses TRBV5-4 and TRBJ2-5, with 14 bases lining up with TRBD2. Germline V gene sequence: CDR1 SGHNT, CDR2 YYREEE (reference sequence). The CDR3 is made up of 18 amino acids. V lost 4 bases and J lost 3; bases outside the gene matches: 11.

The genes are TRBV6-6 and TRBJ1-1, with D hard to call. V lost 4 bases, J lost 1 base, and 10 bases lay in between. Germline values: CDR1 MNHNY, CDR2 SVGAGI (reference sequence). The CDR3 has 14 residues. CDR3 sequence: CASSFGERNTEAFF. CDR3 nucleotides: TGTGCCAGCAGTTTCGGAGAAAGGAACACTGAAGCTTTCTTT.

In its sample, this clone was seen a few times. The genes are TRBV6-5 and TRBJ2-7; unclear D gene. CDR3 length equals 15 residues. V was trimmed by 6 bases and J by 0 bases, leaving 15 bases between them. Germline-derived CDR1 and CDR2 are MNHEY and SVGAGI. The DNA of the CDR3 is TGTGCCAGCAGCCTTAGAACCCGTAGCTCCTACGAGCAGTACTTC. Protein sequence: CASSLRTRSSYEQYF.

The chain joins TRBV18 to TRBJ2-5, with 7 bases identical to TRBD1. V was clipped by 1 base and J by 3 bases; unmatched bases: 5. CDR3 length: 15 amino acids. Germline V gene sequence: CDR1 KGHSH, CDR2 LQKENI. The CDR3, as DNA: TGTGCCAGCTCACCACAATACGGGACAGAAGAGACCCAGTACTTC. It encodes CASSPQYGTEETQYF. Full variable domain (missing parts from reference TRBV18 and TRBJ2-5): NAGVMQNPRHLVRRRGQEARLRCSPMKGHSHVYWYRQLPEEGLKFMVYLQKENIIDESGMPKERFSAEFPKEGPSILRIQQVVRGDSAAYFCASSPQYGTEETQYFGPGTRLLVL.

This chain uses TRBV6-1 with TRBJ1-2, with D maybe TRBD1 (5 bases). The CDR3 extends over 14 amino acids. Per the germline V gene, CDR1 is MNHNS and CDR2 is SASEGT. Trimming left V 7 bases short and J 6 bases short, with 18 bases between. As DNA, the CDR3 is TGTGCCAGCATCATCTCGGGGGGAGGGCATGGCTACACCTTC. Its protein product is CASIISGGGHGYTF.

This sequence joins TRBV5-4 and TRBJ2-3; 8 bases are a match to TRBD2. V was clipped by 0 bases and J by 0 bases; unmatched bases: 6. Germline CDR1 SGHNT, CDR2 YYREEE (reference sequence). The CDR3 is 17 residues long. The CDR3 bases are TGTGCCAGCAGCTTGGGGACATCTAGCGGGAGCACAGATACGCAGTATTTT. The encoded protein is CASSLGTSSGSTDTQYF.

This chain joins TRBV4-3 and TRBJ2-1; 9 bases line up with TRBD1. This CDR3 spans 14 amino acids. The J segment lost 8 bases and the V segment lost 3 bases, leaving 5 bases of the junction unmatched. Germline V CDR1 and CDR2: LGHNA, YSLEER. In nucleotides, the CDR3 is TGCGCCAGCAGCCAGGGGACAGGGTGGGATGAGCAGTTCTTC. Encoded protein: CASSQGTGWDEQFF.

This rearrangement joins TRBV27 to TRBJ1-2; TRBD1 matches at 8 bases. Germline V gives CDR1 MNHEY, CDR2 SMNVEV (reference sequence). The V segment lost 8 bases and the J segment 2 bases; nucleotides outside the gene matches: 1. The CDR3 spans 12 residues. As DNA, the CDR3 is TGTGCCAGCTGGACAGGGAACTATGGCTACACCTTC. Its translation is CASWTGNYGYTF.

The gene calls are TRBV29-1 and TRBJ2-3; the D is unclear. Germline CDR1 is SQVTM and CDR2 is ANQGSEA. The CDR3 contains 15 residues. V lost 3 bases and J lost 4, with 17 bases in between. The CDR3 DNA reads TGCAGCGTTGAGACTTTCAGCGTAGGTCCAGATACGCAGTATTTT. Its translation: CSVETFSVGPDTQYF.

The chain combines TRBV7-3 with TRBJ2-5; 7 bases are shared with TRBD1. Germline V gene data show CDR1 as SGHTA and CDR2 as FQGTGA. Unmatched junction bases numbered 4, after V lost 5 bases and J lost 1 base. The CDR3 has 14 residues. CDR3 nucleotide sequence: TGTGCCAGCAGCCAAACAGGGGTCCAAGAGACCCAGTACTTC. Protein product: CASSQTGVQETQYF.

This clone was observed a handful of times. The V gene is TRBV7-9, the J gene TRBJ1-1; 9 nucleotides line up with TRBD1. Germline loops: CDR1 SEHNR, CDR2 FQNEAQ (reference sequence). J was trimmed by 4 bases and V by 5 bases; bases with no gene match: 5. The CDR3 is made up of 14 amino acids. This chain's CDR3 is CASSLTGGLTEAFF. DNA of the CDR3: TGTGCCAGCAGCCTAACAGGGGGCCTCACTGAAGCTTTCTTT.

The chain joins TRBV6-1 to TRBJ1-2, with unresolved D. The germline V gene has CDR1 MNHNS and CDR2 SASEGT. V was clipped by 2 bases and J by 4 bases, with 23 bases between them. The CDR3 spans 18 residues. CDR3 sequence reads: CASSEPGGGISSRYGYTF. The CDR3 region has the DNA TGTGCCAGCAGTGAACCGGGAGGAGGAATATCGTCGCGCTATGGCTACACCTTC.

This clone was picked up one time. V is TRBV7-9 and J is TRBJ1-4; 12 bases map to TRBD1. The V gene's germline CDR1 is SEHNR and CDR2 FQNEAQ (reference sequence). This CDR3 is 14 amino acids long. V shed 5 bases, J shed 8 bases, and the junction held 3 bases outside the gene matches. CDR3 coding DNA: TGTGCCAGCAGCGAGGGACAGGGGGCGGAAAAACTGTTTTTT. Amino acid sequence: CASSEGQGAEKLFF. The complete variable domain, with remaining parts taken from reference TRBV7-9 and TRBJ1-4, reads DTGVSQNPRHKITKRGQNVTFRCDPISEHNRLYWYRQTLGQGPEFLTYFQNEAQLEKSRLLSDRFSAERPKGSFSTLEIQRTEQGDSAMYLCASSEGQGAEKLFFGSGTQLSVL.

The chain carries TRBV15 and TRBJ2-7; the D gene is possibly TRBD2 (5 bases). This CDR3 has 14 residues. The germline V gene encodes CDR1 LNHNV and CDR2 YYDKDF (reference sequence). The V gene lost 4 bases and the J gene lost 3 bases, with 13 bases spanning the gap. The CDR3 loop reads CATSNSGLSYEQYF. DNA of the CDR3: TGTGCCACCAGCAATTCAGGACTGAGCTACGAGCAGTACTTC.

This clone occurred a few times. The chain has TRBV5-1 and TRBJ2-5, with no clear D. The CDR3 covers 13 residues. Per germline, CDR1 SGHRS and CDR2 YFSETQ. Between the trimmed V and J ends, which lost 2 bases and 0 bases, there was a span of 5 bases. The CDR3 here is CASSLSYQETQYF. The CDR3 nucleotides read TGCGCCAGCAGCTTATCATACCAAGAGACCCAGTACTTC.

This clone was seen a handful of times. The chain employs TRBV9 and TRBJ2-7, with D perhaps TRBD2 (7 bases). Germline lookup yields CDR1 SGDLS and CDR2 YYNGEE. The CDR3 is 11 residues long. Trimming took 7 bases from V and 6 from J, leaving 11 bases between them. The CDR3 region is CASGGASEQYF. The DNA of the CDR3 is TGTGCCAGCGGGGGGGCCTCCGAGCAGTACTTC.

This clone was recorded a few times. The chain joins TRBV11-2 to TRBJ2-7; D remains ambiguous. In germline, CDR1 is SGHAT, CDR2 FQNNGV. The CDR3 runs to 13 residues. V was shortened by 0 bases and J by 4 bases, with 7 bases between the two germline ends. The CDR3 nucleotides read TGTGCCAGCAGCTTAGATCTGGCTTACGAGCAGTACTTC. Translation: CASSLDLAYEQYF.

V is TRBV6-5 and J is TRBJ2-7, with 7 nucleotides matching TRBD1. V dropped 6 bases and J dropped 2; count of bases not matched to a gene: 4. The CDR3 consists of 13 residues. The germline CDR1 and CDR2 sequences are MNHEY and SVGAGI. Here the CDR3 DNA reads TGTGCCAGCAGCCGGACAGGTGCCTACGAGCAGTACTTC. Translation: CASSRTGAYEQYF.

This clone was observed a few times. The chain is built from TRBV5-4 and TRBJ1-5, with D perhaps matching TRBD1 (6 bases). The CDR3 has 16 amino acids. Trimming removed 4 bases at V and 0 bases at J, with 14 bases between. In germline, CDR1 is SGHNT, CDR2 YYREEE (reference sequence). CDR3 bases: TGTGCCAGCAGCATACAGGGTTTGAGTAGCAATCAGCCCCAGCATTTT. As protein: CASSIQGLSSNQPQHF.

V gene TRBV29-1 combines with J gene TRBJ2-1, with TRBD1 matching 10 bases. Trimming removed 6 bases from V and 0 bases from J; junction bases left unmatched: 5. The CDR3 length is 15 residues. Germline loops: CDR1 SQVTM, CDR2 ANQGSEA. The CDR3 reads CSVTGTGASYNEQFF. CDR3 nucleotides: TGCAGCGTCACCGGGACAGGGGCCTCCTACAATGAGCAGTTCTTC.

This clone has a handful of counts. This sequence joins TRBV2 and TRBJ1-1; D call uncertain. The V gene lost 3 bases and the J gene lost 0 bases, with 11 bases spanning the gap. This CDR3 spans 15 amino acids. Germline loops: CDR1 SNHLY, CDR2 FYNNEI. The DNA of the CDR3 is TGTGCCAGCAGTGAGGCGACTACAGTGAACACTGAAGCTTTCTTT. This encodes CASSEATTVNTEAFF.

The gene calls are TRBV6-6 and TRBJ2-7; TRBD1 agrees at 9 bases. CDR1 and CDR2 from the germline V gene are MNHNY and SVGAGI (reference sequence). The CDR3 sequence is 15 residues long. J was trimmed by 3 bases and V by 0 bases; bases with no gene match: 3. The DNA for the CDR3 is TGTGCCAGCAGTTACTCCGGGACAGGGATCTACGAGCAGTACTTC. Protein: CASSYSGTGIYEQYF.

The chain uses TRBV7-2 and TRBJ1-1, with TRBD1 matching over 7 bases. V trimming: 5 bases; J trimming: 3 bases; junction bases outside the gene matches: 9. Germline V gives CDR1 SGHTA, CDR2 FQGNSA. The CDR3 is 15 amino acids. CDR3 coding DNA: TGTGCCAGCAGCCTAGGACAGGTTGGGTACACTGAAGCTTTCTTT. Translating it yields CASSLGQVGYTEAFF. Looking up the rest from reference TRBV7-2 and TRBJ1-1 gives the full variable domain: GAGVSQSPSNKVTEKGKDVELRCDPISGHTALYWYRQSLGQGLEFLIYFQGNSAPDKSGLPSDRFSAERTGGSVSTLTIQRTQQEDSAVYLCASSLGQVGYTEAFFGQGTRLTVV.

The V gene is TRBV6-5, the J gene TRBJ2-7; TRBD2 aligns across 12 bases. The CDR3 runs to 16 residues. Germline V gene data show CDR1 as MNHEY and CDR2 as SVGAGI. With 3 bases clipped from V and 6 bases from J, the junction kept 9 bases outside the gene matches. The CDR3 loop reads CASSYLAGGTRGEQYF. The CDR3 nucleotides are TGTGCCAGCAGTTATCTAGCGGGAGGGACCCGCGGCGAGCAGTACTTC.

This clone was counted once. This chain joins TRBV11-3 and TRBJ2-5; 9 positions agree with TRBD2. CDR1 SGHNT and CDR2 YENEEA come from the germline V gene. CDR3 length equals 16 residues. Trimming removed 2 bases from V and 5 bases from J; junction bases left unmatched: 9. The CDR3 DNA is TGTGCCAGCAGCTTAAGTGATGCGGGGGGGCAGGAGACCCAGTACTTC. Amino acids: CASSLSDAGGQETQYF. The variable domain in full, completed from reference TRBV11-3 and TRBJ2-5, reads EAGVVQSPRYKIIEKKQPVAFWCNPISGHNTLYWYLQNLGQGPELLIRYENEEAVDDSQLPKDRFSAERLKGVDSTLKIQPAELGDSAVYLCASSLSDAGGQETQYFGPGTRLLVL.

The V and J genes are TRBV29-1 and TRBJ2-2; TRBD1 matches at 8 bases. From germline, CDR1 is SQVTM and CDR2 ANQGSEA. The V segment lost 6 bases and the J segment 3 bases; nucleotides outside the gene matches: 12. This CDR3 comprises 16 residues. The CDR3 sequence is CSVSGGPTTDTGELFF. The CDR3 DNA follows: TGCAGCGTCTCAGGGGGCCCCACCACCGACACCGGGGAGCTGTTTTTT.

The chain carries TRBV5-6 and TRBJ1-3; 8 bases align to TRBD1. The CDR3 loop spans 17 amino acids. Germline CDR1 and CDR2: SGHDT and YYEEEE. Germline trimming cut 4 bases from V and 3 bases from J; bases unmatched to any gene: 12. The CDR3 here is CASSRGQGLWNGNTIYF. The DNA of the CDR3 is TGTGCCAGCAGCCGTGGACAGGGACTATGGAATGGAAACACCATATATTTT. Based on the CDR3 plus reference TRBV5-6 and TRBJ1-3, the full variable domain is DAGVTQSPTHLIKTRGQQVTLRCSPKSGHDTVSWYQQALGQGPQFIFQYYEEEERQRGNFPDRFSGHQFPNYSSELNVNALLLGDSALYLCASSRGQGLWNGNTIYFGEGSWLTVV.

This clone was seen more than once but under ten times. V usage is TRBV7-8 and J usage is TRBJ2-3, with TRBD1 identical over 9 bases. The CDR3 has 15 amino acids. V was clipped by 5 bases and J by 5 bases; unmatched bases: 8. The germline CDR1 and CDR2 sequences are SGHVS and FQNEAQ. DNA for the CDR3: TGTGCCAGCAGCCGGGGACAGGGATTTAGAGATACGCAGTATTTT. Its protein is CASSRGQGFRDTQYF.

The chain combines TRBV6-5 with TRBJ2-1; 7 bases align to TRBD2. The germline gives CDR1 MNHEY, CDR2 SVGAGI. J lost 4 bases, V lost 4 bases, and 7 bases had no gene match. This CDR3 comprises 15 residues. Here the CDR3 reads CASSFELARYNEQFF. The CDR3 bases are TGTGCCAGCAGTTTTGAACTAGCGCGGTACAATGAGCAGTTCTTC.

The rearrangement joins TRBV4-2 to TRBJ2-7; a weak D match, TRBD2 (6 bases). V lost 0 bases and J 3 bases, leaving 15 bases between the germline ends. The CDR3 is 16 amino acids. Germline V gives CDR1 LGHNA, CDR2 YNFKEQ. The CDR3 spells CASSQEATSKYYEQYF. The CDR3 coding sequence is TGTGCCAGCAGCCAAGAAGCGACTAGTAAGTACTACGAGCAGTACTTC.